These 30 T cell receptor beta chains came from one sample sequenced in a study of T-cell reconstitution after alpha-beta-depleted transplantation in children. Researchers prepared the TCRbeta library using unique molecular identifiers, the study reports. Each CDR3 protein is one row after TCRdb ran MiXCR on the PCR reads. The sample has approximately 490,000 distinct CDR3 sequences, roughly an eighth seen once. Sequences were derived from PBMCs from the stem cell graft donor, sampled from the stem cell graft. Receptor source: a human donor who donated a stem cell graft to a child with combined immunodeficiency.

This clonotype was observed at least ten times. The chain couples TRBV5-6 to TRBJ1-4; D is unclear. The V end lost 0 bases, the J end lost 5 bases, and 8 bases lay between the germline ends. This CDR3 is built from 14 residues. The germline V gene encodes CDR1 SGHDT and CDR2 YYEEEE. In nucleotides, the CDR3 is TGTGCCAGCAGCTTGGTGGGTAGAAATGAAAAACTGTTTTTT. It translates to CASSLVGRNEKLFF.

V usage is TRBV28 and J usage is TRBJ2-7; 7 bases align to TRBD1. Looked up from germline, CDR1 is MDHEN and CDR2 is SYDVKM. The CDR3 is 13 residues long. The J segment lost 1 base and the V segment lost 5 bases, leaving 2 bases of the junction unmatched. For the CDR3, the DNA is TGTGCCAGCAGTGGACAGGTTTCCTACGAGCAGTACTTC. It is translated as CASSGQVSYEQYF.

The chain has TRBV18 and TRBJ2-1; 8 nucleotides align to TRBD1. This CDR3 spans 15 amino acids. Germline trimming cut 3 bases from V and 4 bases from J; bases unmatched to any gene: 5. In germline, CDR1 is KGHSH, CDR2 LQKENI. CDR3 sequence reads: CASSPGTGHYNEQFF. The CDR3 coding sequence is TGTGCCAGCTCACCCGGGACAGGTCATTACAATGAGCAGTTCTTC.

The table lists this clonotype with a few counts. The chain has TRBV11-1 and TRBJ1-2, with 7 bases aligning to TRBD1. This CDR3 comprises 14 residues. The V gene's germline CDR1 is SGHAT and CDR2 FQDESV (reference sequence). With V trimmed by 6 bases and J by 13 bases, 17 bases remained unmatched. The CDR3 DNA is TGTGCCAGCAGACTCACAGGGGCCCACGCCCGCCCCACCTTC. This translates into CASRLTGAHARPTF.

CDR3 loop: CASCFFLGDASGNTDTQYF. DNA of the CDR3: TGTGCCAGCTGTTTCTTCCTTGGCGACGCTAGCGGCAACACAGATACGCAGTATTTT. The rearrangement joins TRBV3-1 to TRBJ2-3, with TRBD2 matching over 7 bases. CDR1 is LGHDT and CDR2 is YNNKEL in the germline V gene (reference sequence). The CDR3 is 19 amino acids. Trimming at V came to 8 bases and at J to 2 bases, leaving 22 bases not matched to a gene.

For the CDR3, the DNA is TGTGCCAGCAGCTTAGCGCTCGACAGGCCCGAGGAGACCCAGTACTTC. This gives the protein CASSLALDRPEETQYF. V and J are TRBV7-8 and TRBJ2-5, with D possibly being TRBD1 (6 bases). The CDR3 is 16 amino acids. The germline V and J ends were trimmed by 0 bases and 5 bases, with 16 bases remaining between them. CDR1 SGHVS and CDR2 FQNEAQ come from the germline V gene.

This clonotype is a singleton in its sample. The chain links TRBV6-2 or TRBV6-3 to TRBJ2-2; D call uncertain. With 1 base removed from V and 6 bases from J, the gap between germline ends came to 12 bases. In germline, CDR1 is MNHEY, CDR2 SVGEGT. This CDR3 region has 15 residues. The CDR3 DNA reads as TGTGCCAGCAGTTACTTCCTAGTCTTCCCCGGGGAGCTGTTTTTT. This sequence encodes CASSYFLVFPGELFF.

The sample holds a few counts of this clonotype. The chain carries TRBV3-1 and TRBJ1-5, with D tentatively TRBD1 (5 bases). Germline lookup yields CDR1 LGHDT and CDR2 YNNKEL (reference sequence). The CDR3 covers 13 residues. The V gene lost 4 bases and the J gene lost 7 bases, with 11 bases spanning the gap. CDR3 coding DNA: TGTGCCAGCAGCCGGGGGTCATGGCAGCCCCAGCATTTT. This gives the protein CASSRGSWQPQHF.

Details on this clonotype: This may stem from a read error, because a much larger clone lies one nucleotide away. Lacking the conserved final phenylalanine or tryptophan, this CDR3 likely reflects a read error. V usage is TRBV5-5 and J usage is TRBJ2-1, with unresolved D. The V end was cut by 3 bases, the J end by 3 bases, with 7 bases between. Germline CDR1 SGHKS, CDR2 YYEKEE (reference sequence). This CDR3 is built from 13 residues. This chain's CDR3 is CASSWTIYNEQFL. CDR3 bases: TGTGCCAGCAGCTGGACGATCTACAATGAGCAGTTCCTC.

This clonotype was detected many times. The chain couples TRBV6-5 to TRBJ2-1, with D possibly matching TRBD1 (6 bases). The length of the CDR3 is 13 residues. Germline V gene data show CDR1 as MNHEY and CDR2 as SVGAGI. Trimming shortened V by 5 bases and J by 4 bases, and 9 bases separated the two germline ends. The CDR3 here is CASSPGQYNEQFF. DNA of the CDR3: TGTGCCAGCAGTCCCGGACAGTACAATGAGCAGTTCTTC.

There are a few counts of this clonotype. The rearrangement joins TRBV7-2 to TRBJ2-1, with 9 bases that match TRBD2. CDR1 is SGHTA and CDR2 is FQGNSA in the germline V gene. Trimming cost V 5 bases and J 6 bases; bases outside gene matches: 11. The length of the CDR3 is 16 residues. The CDR3 reads CASSAGGGASINEQFF. The CDR3 DNA reads TGTGCCAGCAGCGCAGGCGGGGGGGCCTCTATCAATGAGCAGTTCTTC.

This clonotype was counted only a few times. This rearrangement joins TRBV20-1 to TRBJ2-1, with TRBD2 matching over 11 bases. Germline CDR1 DFQATT, CDR2 SNEGSKA (reference sequence). This CDR3 contains 16 residues. V was pared by 3 bases and J by 7 bases, with 11 bases of the junction left unmatched. Written as DNA, the CDR3 is TGCAGTGCTAGTGAGGGGGTAGCGGGAGGGCCAAATGAGCAGTTCTTC. Translation gives CSASEGVAGGPNEQFF.

This clonotype was seen at least ten times. The chain has TRBV6-5 and TRBJ2-3, with D unresolved. The CDR3 is made up of 14 amino acids. Germline CDR1 and CDR2: MNHEY and SVGAGI. Deletions cut 2 bases from V and 7 bases from J, with 13 bases between. CDR3 loop: CASSYRLEPYTQYF. CDR3 nucleotide sequence: TGTGCCAGCAGTTACAGACTTGAGCCCTATACGCAGTATTTT.

The chain joins TRBV18 to TRBJ2-3; 11 nucleotides agree with TRBD2. V lost 0 bases and J lost 5; bases outside the gene matches: 1. CDR3 length equals 15 residues. The germline gives CDR1 KGHSH, CDR2 LQKENI. CDR3 sequence (DNA): TGTGCCAGCTCACCACCGGGACTAGCGGAAGATACGCAGTATTTT. This encodes CASSPPGLAEDTQYF.

The sample holds many counts of this clonotype. The V and J genes are TRBV12-3 or TRBV12-4 and TRBJ2-5; D could derive from TRBD1 or TRBD2 (5 bases each). CDR3 length: 17 amino acids. The ends were cut back, 5 bases at V and 5 bases at J, with 24 bases in the middle. As DNA, the CDR3 is TGTGCCAGCAGTCGGTGGGGGACCGCCCGGACGGGGGAGACCCAGTACTTC. Translating it yields CASSRWGTARTGETQYF.

The chain couples TRBV12-3 or TRBV12-4 to TRBJ2-1, with 10 positions matching TRBD2. This CDR3 has 15 residues. V dropped 3 bases and J dropped 7; count of bases not matched to a gene: 6. The CDR3 coding sequence is TGTGCCAGCAGTTTGAGCGGGAGGGATATGAATGAGCAGTTCTTC. Its translation is CASSLSGRDMNEQFF.

The chain is built from TRBV12-3 or TRBV12-4 and TRBJ2-1; D is perhaps TRBD2 (5 bases). The CDR3 is 14 amino acids. Trimming cost V 3 bases and J 5 bases, with 11 bases left between them. The DNA for the CDR3 is TGTGCCAGCAGTTTCGTACTAGTTGACAATGAGCAGTTCTTC. As protein: CASSFVLVDNEQFF.

This clonotype was found a few times. This chain uses TRBV2 with TRBJ1-3; D is undetermined. This CDR3 has 15 residues. Germline lookup yields CDR1 SNHLY and CDR2 FYNNEI. Between the trimmed V and J ends, which lost 2 bases and 1 base, there was a span of 9 bases. CDR3 amino acids: CASSEWAASGNTIYF. DNA of the CDR3: TGTGCCAGCAGTGAATGGGCAGCTTCTGGAAACACCATATATTTT.

The V and J genes are TRBV20-1 and TRBJ1-3; no firm D call. The V end lost 5 bases, the J end lost 10 bases, and 12 bases lay between the germline ends. Per the germline V gene, CDR1 is DFQATT and CDR2 is SNEGSKA (reference sequence). The CDR3 is 11 amino acids. Written as DNA, the CDR3 is TGCAGTGCTGAAAACTACGGAACCATATATTTT. It specifies CSAENYGTIYF.

This sequence joins TRBV9 and TRBJ2-1; 7 nucleotides line up with TRBD2. The trim removed 0 bases at V and 5 bases at J, leaving 5 bases unmatched. The CDR3 consists of 15 residues. The germline V gene has CDR1 SGDLS and CDR2 YYNGEE. CDR3 protein: CASSVGGGGNNEQFF. For the CDR3, the DNA is TGTGCCAGCAGCGTAGGCGGGGGTGGAAACAATGAGCAGTTCTTC.

In its sample, this clonotype was seen a few times. J is TRBJ2-7 and V is TRBV30, with D maybe TRBD1 (5 bases). The CDR3 has 11 residues. Looked up from germline, CDR1 is GTSNPN and CDR2 is SVGIG (reference sequence). V was trimmed by 3 bases and J by 5 bases, leaving 8 bases between them. The CDR3 nucleotides read TGTGCCTGGAGCGACAGTAACGAGCAGTACTTC. Its translation: CAWSDSNEQYF.

The chain is built from TRBV7-2 and TRBJ2-1; D is unresolved. The germline V gene encodes CDR1 SGHTA and CDR2 FQGNSA. This CDR3 is built from 14 residues. Trimming cost V 0 bases and J 7 bases, with 10 bases left between them. CDR3 loop: CASSLAGNVNEQFF. DNA for the CDR3: TGTGCCAGCAGCTTAGCGGGAAATGTTAATGAGCAGTTCTTC.

This clonotype was counted only a few times. The genes are TRBV5-1 and TRBJ2-7; 9 bases map to TRBD2. The V segment lost 4 bases and the J segment 0 bases; nucleotides outside the gene matches: 2. Germline loops: CDR1 SGHRS, CDR2 YFSETQ. The CDR3 runs to 14 residues. The CDR3 protein is CASSPSGDSYEQYF. CDR3 in DNA: TGCGCCAGCAGCCCTAGCGGGGACTCCTACGAGCAGTACTTC.

This clonotype came up a few times. CDR3 loop: CASGTVAGDSYNEQFF. Here the CDR3 DNA reads TGTGCCAGTGGAACAGTAGCGGGCGACTCCTACAATGAGCAGTTCTTC. The gene calls are TRBV19 and TRBJ2-1; 7 bases are shared with TRBD2. The CDR3 is made up of 16 amino acids. The ends lost 8 bases at V and 0 bases at J; junction bases unmatched: 10. From germline, CDR1 is LNHDA and CDR2 SQIVND (reference sequence).

This clonotype was seen more than once but under ten times. The rearrangement links TRBV20-1 to TRBJ1-1, with a possible D match to TRBD1 (5 bases). Germline-derived CDR1 and CDR2 are DFQATT and SNEGSKA (reference sequence). CDR3 length: 14 amino acids. V was trimmed by 3 bases and J by 4 bases, leaving 15 bases between them. The CDR3 loop reads CSASEQRQSTEAFF. The CDR3 DNA reads TGCAGTGCTAGTGAGCAACGACAGAGCACTGAAGCTTTCTTT.

This clonotype was counted a few times. V usage is TRBV11-2 and J usage is TRBJ2-7; D might be TRBD2 (5 bases). The CDR3 runs 14 residues. From germline, CDR1 is SGHAT and CDR2 FQNNGV. With 1 base removed from V and 5 bases from J, the gap between germline ends came to 12 bases. The CDR3, as DNA: TGTGCCAGCAGCTTAGGGCTAGCCACCGACGAGCAGTACTTC. Translation gives CASSLGLATDEQYF.

There are many counts of this clonotype. The chain couples TRBV30 to TRBJ2-3; possibly TRBD1 for D (5 bases). This CDR3 contains 15 residues. The germline V gene has CDR1 GTSNPN and CDR2 SVGIG (reference sequence). Trimming pared 0 bases from V and 0 bases from J, leaving 10 bases between. The CDR3 sequence is CAWSVLQASTDTQYF. The CDR3 bases are TGTGCCTGGAGTGTACTACAGGCCAGCACAGATACGCAGTATTTT.

This clonotype was observed a handful of times. The chain uses TRBV28 and TRBJ2-4; tentatively, D is TRBD2 (6 bases). Germline values: CDR1 MDHEN, CDR2 SYDVKM. Trimming removed 6 bases from V and 0 bases from J, with 15 bases in between. The CDR3 contains 16 residues. The chain's CDR3 is CASRLGGFLAKNIQYF. In DNA form, the CDR3 reads TGTGCCAGCAGGCTGGGGGGATTCCTAGCCAAAAACATTCAGTACTTC.

This clonotype has a count of ten or more. V usage is TRBV27 and J usage is TRBJ2-2; D may be TRBD1 (5 bases). Per germline, CDR1 MNHEY and CDR2 SMNVEV (reference sequence). The CDR3 has 15 amino acids. V lost 6 bases and J lost 4, with 15 bases in between. CDR3 sequence: CASRTNRRGTGELFF. In DNA form, the CDR3 reads TGTGCCAGCAGGACGAACAGGAGAGGCACCGGGGAGCTGTTTTTT.

This clonotype was observed at least ten times. The chain uses TRBV20-1 and TRBJ2-7, with 11 bases aligning to TRBD1. The CDR3 length is 16 residues. Looked up from germline, CDR1 is DFQATT and CDR2 is SNEGSKA (reference sequence). The V and J ends lost 1 base and 5 bases, in that order; junction bases with no gene match: 10. CDR3 region: CSARVLGQGAKNEQYF. CDR3 DNA sequence: TGCAGTGCTAGAGTTTTAGGACAGGGGGCGAAAAACGAGCAGTACTTC.